The 22 T cell receptor beta chains in this list originate from one sample, sequenced in a study of blood T cells in healthy people across ages (dated by TCRdb to between 2015 and 2016). The library was produced with 5' RACE. Sequencing relied on an Illumina HiSeq 2500. The second PCR ran for roughly 7 to 12 cycles and used a J-beta primer mix along with a sample-barcoded 5' primer. TCRdb reprocessing: public reads trimmed at Q25 with fastp, clones called with MiXCR, in-frame beta chains kept. Each CDR3 protein appears once, grouped with its most common genes and DNA. For this sample the table gives 600,000 or so distinct CDR3 sequences, of which 21% were detected only once. The ten largest clones capture roughly 3.6% of the sample. The sequenced sample consisted of blood. The receptor set was obtained from a man aged 70 or older in good health.

This clonotype was detected ten times or more. This rearrangement joins TRBV28 to TRBJ2-5, with TRBD2 matching over 13 bases. Germline V CDR1 and CDR2: MDHEN, SYDVKM. The V segment lost 6 bases and the J segment 2 bases; nucleotides outside the gene matches: 18. The CDR3 contains 20 residues. The CDR3 protein is CASREGRLGTSGIQQETQYF. The CDR3 nucleotides read TGTGCCAGCAGGGAAGGTCGACTGGGGACTAGCGGGATACAACAAGAGACCCAGTACTTC.

This chain links TRBV20-1 with TRBJ2-1; 10 bases agree with TRBD1. Trimming took 5 bases from V and 4 from J; bases not matched to a gene: 8. CDR3 length equals 15 residues. Germline CDR1 is DFQATT and CDR2 is SNEGSKA (reference sequence). CDR3 residues: CSARPRDRGYNEQFF. The DNA for the CDR3 is TGCAGTGCTCGCCCGCGGGACAGGGGTTACAATGAGCAGTTCTTC.

This clonotype was seen more than once but under ten times. J is TRBJ2-5 and V is TRBV5-1; 8 nucleotides agree with TRBD1. The J call is uncertain, as TRBJ2-1 better fits the DNA end. Germline CDR1 is SGHRS and CDR2 is YFSETQ. CDR3 length: 14 residues. CDR3 nucleotide sequence: TGCGCCAGCAGCTTCGGACAGGGTTTGAATGAGCAGTTCTTC. Protein product: CASSFGQGLNEQFF.

This chain joins TRBV6-2 or TRBV6-3 and TRBJ1-2; D might be TRBD1 (5 bases). Deletions cut 8 bases from V and 10 bases from J, with 17 bases between. The CDR3 runs 12 residues. Germline loops: CDR1 MNHEY, CDR2 SVGEGT. For the CDR3, the DNA is TGTGCCAGCCCCCCGGGACGCCGACTCTACACCTTC. It yields the protein CASPPGRRLYTF.

The chain links TRBV5-1 to TRBJ1-4; D gene unclear. V was cut by 0 bases and J by 0 bases, with 9 bases left in between. Germline V gives CDR1 SGHRS, CDR2 YFSETQ. CDR3 size: 16 residues. The CDR3 sequence is CASSLEGFATNEKLFF. The CDR3 coding sequence is TGCGCCAGCAGCTTGGAGGGCTTCGCAACTAATGAAAAACTGTTTTTT.

The chain is built from TRBV7-8 and TRBJ2-1, with 7 bases matching TRBD2. CDR1 and CDR2 (germline): SGHVS, FQNEAQ. The J segment lost 6 bases and the V segment lost 5 bases, leaving 4 bases of the junction unmatched. This CDR3 has 13 residues. The CDR3 region has the DNA TGTGCCAGCAGCACCGAGCGGGGCAATGAGCAGTTCTTC. Amino acids: CASSTERGNEQFF.

This clonotype turned up a few times. The chain has TRBV20-1 and TRBJ1-6; a weak D match, TRBD1 (5 bases). Germline CDR1 reads DFQATT; CDR2 reads SNEGSKA (reference sequence). The V gene lost 1 base and the J gene lost 8 bases, with 9 bases spanning the gap. This CDR3 comprises 13 residues. The CDR3 sequence is CSARGGGYSPLHF. The DNA of the CDR3 is TGCAGTGCTAGAGGCGGGGGTTATTCACCCCTCCACTTT.

The gene calls are TRBV4-1 and TRBJ2-1; TRBD2 might be the D (5 bases). V lost 1 base to trimming and J lost 4 bases, with 11 bases between them. This CDR3 is 15 amino acids long. In germline, CDR1 is MGHRA, CDR2 YSYEKL. The CDR3 bases are TGCGCCAGCAGCCAAGCCGCGGGTGGGTACAATGAGCAGTTCTTC. The encoded protein is CASSQAAGGYNEQFF.

This clonotype was seen only a few times. This chain connects TRBV20-1 to TRBJ2-1; tentatively, D is TRBD2 (5 bases). The CDR3 length is 12 residues. V shed 8 bases and J shed 5 bases, with 13 bases lying between them. Germline CDR1 DFQATT, CDR2 SNEGSKA (reference sequence). CDR3 DNA sequence: TGCAGTCTTTGGACTGTCGACAATGAGCAGTTCTTC. Encoded protein: CSLWTVDNEQFF.

The rearrangement uses TRBV9 and TRBJ2-5; 7 bases are a match to TRBD2. V was clipped by 2 bases and J by 7 bases; unmatched bases: 11. CDR3 length equals 15 residues. CDR1 is SGDLS and CDR2 is YYNGEE in the germline V gene. The CDR3 region is CASSVQGGPGGTQYF. The CDR3 nucleotides are TGTGCCAGCAGCGTCCAGGGTGGTCCGGGGGGGACCCAGTACTTC.

The chain couples TRBV2 to TRBJ1-6, with TRBD1 identical over 8 bases. This CDR3 has 15 residues. J was trimmed by 7 bases and V by 5 bases; bases with no gene match: 7. CDR1 is SNHLY and CDR2 is FYNNEI in the germline V gene. The CDR3, as DNA: TGTGCCAGCAGTAGTCGACAGGGGAGGAATTCACCCCTCCACTTT. Amino acid sequence: CASSSRQGRNSPLHF.

The chain has TRBV4-2 and TRBJ2-7, with 7 bases that match TRBD1. The CDR3 is made up of 15 amino acids. Germline CDR1 is LGHNA and CDR2 is YNFKEQ. Losses at the gene ends were 4 bases for V and 2 bases for J; bases not matched to a gene: 8. The CDR3 protein is CASSREQGTPYEQYF. For the CDR3, the DNA is TGTGCCAGCAGCCGAGAACAGGGGACCCCCTACGAGCAGTACTTC.

The rearrangement links TRBV6-6 to TRBJ2-1, with TRBD2 matching 11 bases. Germline trimming cut 4 bases from V and 4 bases from J; bases unmatched to any gene: 6. Germline V gene sequence: CDR1 MNHNY, CDR2 SVGAGI (reference sequence). The CDR3 covers 16 residues. The DNA of the CDR3 is TGTGCCAGCAGTTGGCAACTAGCGGGAGCTTACAATGAGCAGTTCTTC. Its protein product is CASSWQLAGAYNEQFF.

This clonotype was picked up a small number of times. J is TRBJ1-2 and V is TRBV28; weak D call: TRBD1 (5 bases). Trimming took off 2 bases at V and 8 bases at J, with 24 bases between the two ends. CDR3 length: 17 amino acids. Germline-derived CDR1 and CDR2 are MDHEN and SYDVKM. CDR3 sequence: CASSLDPQWAGRRGYTF. The CDR3 DNA reads as TGTGCCAGCAGTTTAGACCCCCAGTGGGCAGGGCGGCGCGGCTACACCTTC.

This rearrangement joins TRBV24-1 to TRBJ1-1; perhaps TRBD1 as D (5 bases). CDR3 length equals 14 residues. The germline V and J ends were trimmed by 0 bases and 10 bases, with 14 bases remaining between them. The germline gives CDR1 KGHDR, CDR2 SFDVKD. CDR3 residues: CATSDLYRHTGAFF. The CDR3 DNA is TGTGCCACCAGTGATTTGTACAGGCACACAGGAGCTTTCTTT.

This clonotype was recorded a few times. V usage is TRBV28 and J usage is TRBJ2-7; possibly TRBD1 for D (7 bases). Per the germline V gene, CDR1 is MDHEN and CDR2 is SYDVKM. Trimming took off 3 bases at V and 5 bases at J, with 17 bases between the two ends. The CDR3 sequence is 15 residues long. The DNA for the CDR3 is TGTGCCAGCAGTTTGGTAGGGGGCGCGGGAAACGAGCAGTACTTC. Amino acid sequence: CASSLVGGAGNEQYF.

The V and J genes are TRBV6-4 and TRBJ2-3, with TRBD2 identical over 12 bases. The CDR3 has 15 residues. Unmatched junction bases numbered 4, after V lost 5 bases and J lost 4 bases. Germline V gene data show CDR1 as MRHNA and CDR2 as SNTAGT. CDR3 amino acids: CASSRTSGTADTQYF. The CDR3 nucleotides are TGTGCCAGCAGTCGGACTAGCGGGACGGCAGATACGCAGTATTTT.

This clonotype was counted between two and nine times. The genes are TRBV20-1 and TRBJ2-5; 8 bases line up with TRBD2. CDR1 is DFQATT and CDR2 is SNEGSKA in the germline V gene (reference sequence). The CDR3 totals 15 residues. The ends lost 5 bases at V and 7 bases at J; junction bases unmatched: 15. CDR3 sequence reads: CSASGGGRGVGTQYF. CDR3 nucleotide sequence: TGCAGTGCTTCCGGGGGGGGTAGAGGTGTCGGGACCCAGTACTTC.

The rearrangement links TRBV28 to TRBJ1-1; a possible D gene is TRBD1 (5 bases). The ends were cut back, 0 bases at V and 11 bases at J, with 10 bases in the middle. Germline values: CDR1 MDHEN, CDR2 SYDVKM. CDR3 size: 12 residues. CDR3 sequence: CASSLWAGVAFF. DNA of the CDR3: TGTGCCAGCAGTTTATGGGCGGGGGTGGCTTTCTTT. Drawing the rest from reference TRBV28 and TRBJ1-1, the complete variable domain is DVKVTQSSRYLVKRTGEKVFLECVQDMDHENMFWYRQDPGLGLRLIYFSYDVKMKEKGDIPEGYSVSREKKERFSLILESASTNQTSMYLCASSLWAGVAFFGQGTRLTVV.

This sequence joins TRBV3-1 and TRBJ1-6; D unresolved. This CDR3 region has 13 residues. Germline assignment: CDR1 LGHDT and CDR2 YNNKEL (reference sequence). V was trimmed by 3 bases and J by 8 bases, leaving 8 bases between them. The CDR3 reads CASSQLQDSPLHF. CDR3 bases: TGTGCCAGCAGCCAGCTACAAGATTCACCCCTCCACTTT.

This clonotype has a handful of counts. The rearrangement uses TRBV9 and TRBJ2-3, with no clear D. V dropped 0 bases and J dropped 6 bases, with 8 bases sitting between them. The germline CDR1 and CDR2 sequences are SGDLS and YYNGEE. CDR3 length equals 13 residues. CDR3 residues: CASSVAAEDTQYF. The CDR3 DNA follows: TGTGCCAGCAGCGTAGCTGCGGAGGATACGCAGTATTTT. Based on the CDR3 plus reference TRBV9 and TRBJ2-3, the full variable domain is DSGVTQTPKHLITATGQRVTLRCSPRSGDLSVYWYQQSLDQGLQFLIQYYNGEERAKGNILERFSAQQFPDLHSELNLSSLELGDSALYFCASSVAAEDTQYFGPGTRLTVL.

CDR3 residues: CASSFGRTLAKNIQYF. CDR3 DNA sequence: TGTGCCAGCAGTTTCGGCAGAACACTAGCCAAAAACATTCAGTACTTC. J is TRBJ2-4 and V is TRBV12-3 or TRBV12-4; D gene ambiguous. The CDR3 spans 16 residues. V was pared by 3 bases and J by 0 bases, with 12 bases between.